These 7 T cell receptor beta chains originate from one sample sequenced in a study of blood T cell repertoires in COVID-19. Sequencing used immunoSEQ multiplex PCR; TCRdb keeps in-frame clones, though not all of them. The sample yields about 160,000 clones, roughly 80% seen once. The sequencing input was peripheral blood. All receptors come from a man between 65 and 79 years old with acute or convalescent COVID-19.

This chain joins TRBV10-3 and TRBJ2-2; maybe TRBD1 (6 bases). CDR3 size: 15 residues. V dropped 2 bases and J dropped 7 bases, with 14 bases sitting between them. Germline-derived CDR1 and CDR2 are ENHRY and SYGVKD. The CDR3 loop is CAISETQGGDGELFF. The CDR3 DNA reads as TGTGCCATCAGTGAGACACAGGGTGGGGACGGGGAGCTGTTTTTT.

This rearrangement joins TRBV6-1 to TRBJ1-4; D is ambiguous. CDR3 length: 12 amino acids. From germline, CDR1 is MNHNS and CDR2 SASEGT. Trimming removed 3 bases at V and 8 bases at J, with 7 bases between. The CDR3, as DNA: TGTGCCAGCAGTGAGTTATTAGAAAAACTGTTTTTT. It codes for CASSELLEKLFF.

The rearrangement joins TRBV29-1 to TRBJ1-4; D may be TRBD1 (6 bases). The CDR3 is made up of 15 amino acids. Deletions cut 5 bases from V and 2 bases from J, with 15 bases between. Germline V gene lookup returns CDR1 SQVTM and CDR2 ANQGSEA. CDR3 nucleotides: TGCAGCGTTAAAAAGTACAGGGAGACTAATGAAAAACTGTTTTTT. It is translated as CSVKKYRETNEKLFF.

This chain joins TRBV30 and TRBJ2-7, with 9 positions matching TRBD2. J lost 0 bases, V lost 8 bases, and 14 bases had no gene match. This CDR3 spans 16 amino acids. Looked up from germline, CDR1 is GTSNPN and CDR2 is SVGIG (reference sequence). The CDR3 sequence is CAQNVREGRSSYEQYF. CDR3 sequence (DNA): TGTGCCCAAAACGTGCGGGAGGGCCGGAGCTCCTACGAGCAGTACTTC.

The rearrangement links TRBV19 to TRBJ2-3, with a possible D match to TRBD2 (5 bases). This CDR3 comprises 20 residues. Trimming took off 2 bases at V and 0 bases at J, with 24 bases between the two ends. The germline V gene encodes CDR1 LNHDA and CDR2 SQIVND (reference sequence). This CDR3 is CASSIPHLFRTDFSTDTQYF. In DNA form, the CDR3 reads TGTGCCAGTAGTATACCCCACTTATTTCGGACTGATTTTAGCACAGATACGCAGTATTTT.

The chain couples TRBV7-9 to TRBJ2-2; 9 bases are shared with TRBD1. Germline V gene lookup returns CDR1 SEHNR and CDR2 FQNEAQ (reference sequence). V lost 5 bases, J lost 3 bases, and 10 bases stayed unmatched. The CDR3 runs to 17 residues. Written as DNA, the CDR3 is TGTGCCAGCAGCCCCCTCATGGACAGGGGCTACACCGGGGAGCTGTTTTTT. Translating gives CASSPLMDRGYTGELFF. The full variable domain, its missing parts supplied by reference TRBV7-9 and TRBJ2-2, is DTGVSQNPRHKITKRGQNVTFRCDPISEHNRLYWYRQTLGQGPEFLTYFQNEAQLEKSRLLSDRFSAERPKGSFSTLEIQRTEQGDSAMYLCASSPLMDRGYTGELFFGEGSRLTVL.

V is TRBV11-2 and J is TRBJ2-7; D remains ambiguous. V lost 4 bases to trimming and J lost 2 bases, with 12 bases between them. The V gene's germline CDR1 is SGHAT and CDR2 FQNNGV. The CDR3 runs 14 residues. The CDR3 reads CASSSPLTAYEQYF. The CDR3 region has the DNA TGTGCCAGCAGCTCCCCTCTCACGGCCTACGAGCAGTACTTC. Looking up the rest from reference TRBV11-2 and TRBJ2-7 gives the full variable domain: EAGVAQSPRYKIIEKRQSVAFWCNPISGHATLYWYQQILGQGPKLLIQFQNNGVVDDSQLPKDRFSAERLKGVDSTLKIQPAKLEDSAVYLCASSSPLTAYEQYFGPGTRLTVT.